The sequence of this T cell receptor beta chain was determined in a study of CXCR3-negative and CXCR3-positive naive CD8 T cells. CD45RO-CCR7+CD27+CD95- expression identified naive CD8+ T cells. UMI labels and 5' RACE were used to prepare the TRB cDNA libraries. From the 5' RACE reads, TCRdb lists one entry per CDR3 protein and no DNA. This sample's table reports over 50,000 distinct CDR3 sequences. Study conclusions and caveats: The study found more hydrophobic TRB CDR3s in CXCR3-positive naive cells than in CXCR3-negative naive cells.

From germline, CDR1 is LGHDT and CDR2 YNNKEL (reference sequence). The CDR3 length is 16 residues. Concerning this clonotype: Its matching antigen is unknown.

This clonotype was obtained from a human donor in good health. Some clones in this sample may be carry-over from other donors' samples. The source material was naive CXCR3+ CD8+ T cells from blood. Subset reported: CD45RO-CCR7+CD27+CD95- naive CD8+ T cells expressing CXCR3 (TNR3+). The chain carries TRBV3-1 and TRBJ2-1; TCRdb's assignment of TRBD2 cannot be checked, as there is no DNA. The CDR3: CASSKLSGASYNEQFF.